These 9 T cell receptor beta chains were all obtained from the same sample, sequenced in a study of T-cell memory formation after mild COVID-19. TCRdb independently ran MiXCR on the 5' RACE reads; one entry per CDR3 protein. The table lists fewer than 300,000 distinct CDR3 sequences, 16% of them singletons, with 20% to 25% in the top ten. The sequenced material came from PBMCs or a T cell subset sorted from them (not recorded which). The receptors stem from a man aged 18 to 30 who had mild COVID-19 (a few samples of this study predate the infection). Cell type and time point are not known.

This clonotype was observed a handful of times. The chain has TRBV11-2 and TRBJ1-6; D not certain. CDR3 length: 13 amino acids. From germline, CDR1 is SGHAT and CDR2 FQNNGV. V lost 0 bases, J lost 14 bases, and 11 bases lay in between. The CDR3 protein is CASSLDRGGSLHF. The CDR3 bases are TGTGCCAGCAGCTTAGACAGAGGCGGTTCCCTCCACTTT.

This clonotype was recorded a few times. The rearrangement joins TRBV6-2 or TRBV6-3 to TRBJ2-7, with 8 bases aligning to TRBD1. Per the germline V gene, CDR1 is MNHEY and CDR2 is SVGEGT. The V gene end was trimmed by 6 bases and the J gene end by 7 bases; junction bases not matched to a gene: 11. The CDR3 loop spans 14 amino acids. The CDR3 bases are TGTGCCAGCAGGATGAGCCGGGACAGGTGGGAGCAGTACTTC. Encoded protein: CASRMSRDRWEQYF.

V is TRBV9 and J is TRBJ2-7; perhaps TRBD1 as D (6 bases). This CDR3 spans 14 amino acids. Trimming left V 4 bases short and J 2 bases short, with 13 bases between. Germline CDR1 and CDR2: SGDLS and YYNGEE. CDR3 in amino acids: CASSPVGATYEQYF. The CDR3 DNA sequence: TGTGCCAGCAGCCCGGTGGGGGCTACCTACGAGCAGTACTTC.

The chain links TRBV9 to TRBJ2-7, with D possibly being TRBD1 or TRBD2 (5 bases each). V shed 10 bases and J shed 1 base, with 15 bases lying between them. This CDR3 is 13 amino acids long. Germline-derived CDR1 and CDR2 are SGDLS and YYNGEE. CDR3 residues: CAASGAYSYEQYV. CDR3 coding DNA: TGTGCCGCCTCCGGGGCCTATTCCTACGAGCAGTACGTC.

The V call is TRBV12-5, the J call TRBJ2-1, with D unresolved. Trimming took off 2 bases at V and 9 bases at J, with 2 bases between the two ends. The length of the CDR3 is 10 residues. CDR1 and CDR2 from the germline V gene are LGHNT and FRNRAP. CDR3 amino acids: CASGLREQFF. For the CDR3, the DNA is TGTGCTAGTGGTTTGCGTGAGCAGTTCTTC.

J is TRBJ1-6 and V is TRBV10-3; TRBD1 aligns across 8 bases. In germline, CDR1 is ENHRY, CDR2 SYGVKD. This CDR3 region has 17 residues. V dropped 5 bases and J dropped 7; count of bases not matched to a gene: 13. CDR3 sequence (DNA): TGTGCCATCAGTCAGACTAACCCGGGACAGGTGAATTCACCCCTCCACTTT. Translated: CAISQTNPGQVNSPLHF.

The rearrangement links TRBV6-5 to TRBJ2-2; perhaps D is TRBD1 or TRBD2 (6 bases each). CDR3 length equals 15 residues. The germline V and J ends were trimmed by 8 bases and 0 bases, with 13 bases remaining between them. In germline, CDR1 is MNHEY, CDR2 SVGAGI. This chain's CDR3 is CASRTASANTGELFF. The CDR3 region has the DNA TGTGCCAGCCGGACAGCTAGCGCGAACACCGGGGAGCTGTTTTTT.

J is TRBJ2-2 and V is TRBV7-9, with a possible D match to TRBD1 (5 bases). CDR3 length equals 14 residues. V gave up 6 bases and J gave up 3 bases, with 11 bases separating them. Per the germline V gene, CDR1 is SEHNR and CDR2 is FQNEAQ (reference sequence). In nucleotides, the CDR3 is TGTGCCAGCAGTTCGACAGAGTACACCGGGGAGCTGTTTTTT. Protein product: CASSSTEYTGELFF.

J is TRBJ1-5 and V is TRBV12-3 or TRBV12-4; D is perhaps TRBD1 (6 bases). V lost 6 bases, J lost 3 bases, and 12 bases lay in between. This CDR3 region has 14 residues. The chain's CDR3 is CASSRQDLNQPQHF. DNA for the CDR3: TGTGCCAGCAGCCGACAGGATCTCAATCAGCCCCAGCATTTT.